This T cell receptor (beta chain) was documented in a study of shared clonotypes between healthy human individuals. TCRdb's table, derived via immunoSEQ multiplex PCR, lists solely in-frame clones and lacks some. The top ten clones hold roughly 0.39% of a sample with about 2.4 million clones, 80% to 95% of them seen once. The CDR3 has 14 residues. Trimming cost V 3 bases and J 7 bases, with 13 bases left between them. The germline gives CDR1 SGHVS, CDR2 FQNEAQ. The chain recombines TRBV7-8 with TRBJ2-1; the D call may be TRBD1 or TRBD2 (7 bases each). The source material was naive CD4+ T cells from PBMCs. Subset defined: CD45RA+ positively selected. The receptor was derived from a man between 18 and 35 years old in good health. Some clones in this sample may be carry-over from other donors' samples. Here the CDR3 DNA reads TGTGCCAGCAGCTTCAGGGGGGGGATAAATGAGCAGTTCTTC. Translation gives CASSFRGGINEQFF.